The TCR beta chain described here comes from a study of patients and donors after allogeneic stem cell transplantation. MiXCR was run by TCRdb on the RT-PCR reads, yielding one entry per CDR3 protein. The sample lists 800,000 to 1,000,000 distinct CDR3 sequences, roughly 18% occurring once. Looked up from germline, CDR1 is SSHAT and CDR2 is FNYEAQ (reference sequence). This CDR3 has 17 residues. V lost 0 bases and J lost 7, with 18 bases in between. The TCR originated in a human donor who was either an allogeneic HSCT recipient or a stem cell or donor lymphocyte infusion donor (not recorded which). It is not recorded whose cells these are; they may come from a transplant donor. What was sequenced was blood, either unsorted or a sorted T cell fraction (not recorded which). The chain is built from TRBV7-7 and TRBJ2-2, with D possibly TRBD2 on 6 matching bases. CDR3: CASSLAPLAPVSGELFF. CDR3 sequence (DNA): TGTGCCAGCAGCTTAGCCCCCCTAGCGCCTGTCAGCGGGGAGCTGTTTTTT.